This T cell receptor beta chain is drawn from a study of shared clonotypes between healthy human individuals. In germline, CDR1 is SGHAT, CDR2 FQNNGV. This CDR3 comprises 16 residues. The J segment lost 4 bases and the V segment lost 1 base, leaving 10 bases of the junction unmatched. The protocol was immunoSEQ multiplex PCR, while the TCRdb copy is restricted to in-frame clones and leaves out a portion. The sample yields hundreds of thousands of clones, 90% to 95% seen once. Naive CD8 isolation took CD45RO-negative cells positively selected for CCR7 and excluded terminally differentiated effector memory CD45RA+ cells. Donors comprised healthy HIV-negative adults lacking recent acute infections or vaccinations.

The TCR was taken from a man aged 25 to 40 in good health. This chain uses TRBV11-2 with TRBJ2-7, with 7 bases identical to TRBD2. Sequences were obtained from naive CD8+ T cells sorted from blood. The DNA for the CDR3 is TGTGCCAGCAGCTTAGGGGGACTAAATGTTATGTACGAGCAGTACTTC. Translating it yields CASSLGGLNVMYEQYF.